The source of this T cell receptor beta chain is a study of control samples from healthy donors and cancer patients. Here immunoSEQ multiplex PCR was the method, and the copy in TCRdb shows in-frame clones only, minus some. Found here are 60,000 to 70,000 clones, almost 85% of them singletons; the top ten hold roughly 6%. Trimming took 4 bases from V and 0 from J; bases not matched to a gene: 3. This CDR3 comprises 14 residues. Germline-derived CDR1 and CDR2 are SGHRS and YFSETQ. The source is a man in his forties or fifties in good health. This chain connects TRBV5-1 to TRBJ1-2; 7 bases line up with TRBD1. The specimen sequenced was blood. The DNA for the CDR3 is TGCGCCAGCAGCGAGGGGACAGCTAACTATGGCTACACCTTC. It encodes CASSEGTANYGYTF. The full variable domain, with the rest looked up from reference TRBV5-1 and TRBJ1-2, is KAGVTQTPRYLIKTRGQQVTLSCSPISGHRSVSWYQQTPGQGLQFLFEYFSETQRNKGNFPGRFSGRQFSNSRSEMNVSTLELGDSALYLCASSEGTANYGYTFGSGTRLTVV.